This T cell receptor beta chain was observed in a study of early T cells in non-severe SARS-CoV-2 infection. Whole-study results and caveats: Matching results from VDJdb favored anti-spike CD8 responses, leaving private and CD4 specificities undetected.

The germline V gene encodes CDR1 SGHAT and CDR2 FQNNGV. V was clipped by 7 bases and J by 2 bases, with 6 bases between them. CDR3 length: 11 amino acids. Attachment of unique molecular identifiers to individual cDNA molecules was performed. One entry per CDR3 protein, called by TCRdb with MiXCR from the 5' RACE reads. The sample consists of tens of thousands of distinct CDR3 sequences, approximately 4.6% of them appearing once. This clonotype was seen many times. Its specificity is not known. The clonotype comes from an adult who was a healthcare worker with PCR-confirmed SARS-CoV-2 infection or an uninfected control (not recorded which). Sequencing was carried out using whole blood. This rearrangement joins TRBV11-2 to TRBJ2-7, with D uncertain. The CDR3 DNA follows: TGTGCCAGCAATCGCCCCTACGAGCAGTACTTC. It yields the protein CASNRPYEQYF.